The sequence of this T cell receptor beta chain was determined in a study of blood T cell repertoires in COVID-19. The protocol was immunoSEQ multiplex PCR, while the TCRdb copy is restricted to in-frame clones and leaves out a portion. The repertoire holds 100,000 to 150,000 clones, with roughly 84% as singletons. From germline, CDR1 is SGHRS and CDR2 YFSETQ. This CDR3 has 14 amino acids. The V and J ends lost 4 bases and 0 bases respectively, with 10 bases between them. This clonotype was sampled from a man aged 55 to 70 with acute or convalescent COVID-19. Sequencing was carried out using peripheral blood. The chain links TRBV5-1 to TRBJ1-1; D is possibly TRBD1 (5 bases). CDR3 protein: CASSPDTVNTEAFF. The DNA of the CDR3 is TGCGCCAGCAGCCCGGACACCGTGAACACTGAAGCTTTCTTT. Supplemented by reference TRBV5-1 and TRBJ1-1, the full variable domain reads KAGVTQTPRYLIKTRGQQVTLSCSPISGHRSVSWYQQTPGQGLQFLFEYFSETQRNKGNFPGRFSGRQFSNSRSEMNVSTLELGDSALYLCASSPDTVNTEAFFGQGTRLTVV.